A selection of T cell receptor beta chains follows, all from one sample in a study of a mutant IDH1 vaccine in newly diagnosed glioma. Their target antigens are unknown. Method: immunoSEQ multiplex PCR; TCRdb's copy keeps in-frame clones and lacks some. Seen here are about 48,000 clones, 70% to 85% observed once, and the top ten hold over 6.5%. Sequencing used PBMCs, obtained from a glioma patient whose treatment included an IDH1 peptide vaccine. These receptors were taken from a man aged 40-49 years with glioma. The CDR3 runs from the conserved cysteine through the conserved F or W. A D gene is named only where the DNA matches it firmly. The listing skips clone size in some rows; elsewhere it reads once, few, many or a size class.

abundance: .; v_gene: TRBV4-1; d_gene: TRBD2; j_gene: TRBJ2-7; CDR3aa: CASSERGGRSYEQYF; CDR3nt: TGCGCCAGCAGTGAACGGGGGGGCCGATCCTACGAGCAGTACTTC
abundance: .; v_gene: TRBV7-2; d_gene: .; j_gene: TRBJ2-6; CDR3aa: CASSFYSGANVLTF; CDR3nt: TGTGCCAGCAGCTTTTACTCTGGGGCCAACGTCCTGACTTTC
abundance: .; v_gene: TRBV6-6; d_gene: TRBD1; j_gene: TRBJ2-2; CDR3aa: CASRPTGGERELFF; CDR3nt: TGTGCCAGCAGACCGACAGGGGGGGAAAGGGAGCTGTTTTTT
abundance: .; v_gene: TRBV10-3; d_gene: TRBD1; j_gene: TRBJ1-5; CDR3aa: CAIADREGQPQHF; CDR3nt: TGTGCCATCGCGGACAGGGAAGGGCAGCCCCAGCATTTT
abundance: .; v_gene: TRBV18; d_gene: .; j_gene: TRBJ1-4; CDR3aa: CASSPSVVDGANEKLFF; CDR3nt: TGTGCCAGCTCACCATCCGTGGTAGATGGAGCTAATGAAAAACTGTTTTTT
abundance: .; v_gene: TRBV6-5; d_gene: .; j_gene: TRBJ1-4; CDR3aa: CATRPRPWEKLFF; CDR3nt: TGTGCCACCCGCCCCAGGCCCTGGGAAAAACTGTTTTTT
abundance: .; v_gene: TRBV6-6; d_gene: .; j_gene: TRBJ2-1; CDR3aa: CASSYRTDSYNEQFF; CDR3nt: TGTGCCAGCAGTTACAGGACAGATTCCTACAATGAGCAGTTCTTC
abundance: .; v_gene: TRBV19; d_gene: TRBD1; j_gene: TRBJ1-5; CDR3aa: CASRGADREVWQPQHF; CDR3nt: TGTGCCAGTAGAGGGGCCGACAGGGAAGTTTGGCAGCCCCAGCATTTT
abundance: .; v_gene: TRBV2; d_gene: .; j_gene: TRBJ2-5; CDR3aa: CASSEAGREETQYF; CDR3nt: TGTGCCAGCAGTGAAGCGGGTCGAGAAGAGACCCAGTACTTC
abundance: .; v_gene: TRBV27; d_gene: .; j_gene: TRBJ1-5; CDR3aa: CASSLRQSNQPQHF; CDR3nt: TGTGCCAGCAGCTTGAGACAGAGCAATCAGCCCCAGCATTTT
abundance: .; v_gene: TRBV5-8; d_gene: .; j_gene: TRBJ1-2; CDR3aa: CASSLAPNYGYTF; CDR3nt: TGTGCCAGCAGCTTGGCGCCGAACTATGGCTACACCTTC
abundance: .; v_gene: TRBV19; d_gene: TRBD2; j_gene: TRBJ2-1; CDR3aa: CASSILAGGESYNEQFF; CDR3nt: TGTGCCAGTAGTATACTAGCGGGGGGGGAGTCCTACAATGAGCAGTTCTTC
abundance: .; v_gene: TRBV14; d_gene: .; j_gene: TRBJ1-2; CDR3aa: CASSPRVSDGYTF; CDR3nt: TGTGCCAGCAGCCCTCGTGTATCGGATGGCTACACCTTC
abundance: medium-sized; v_gene: TRBV4-2; d_gene: .; j_gene: TRBJ2-5; CDR3aa: CASSQGRVGETQYF; CDR3nt: TGTGCCAGCAGCCAAGGGAGGGTCGGAGAGACCCAGTACTTC
abundance: .; v_gene: TRBV5-1; d_gene: .; j_gene: TRBJ2-3; CDR3aa: CASSLQGTDTQYF; CDR3nt: TGCGCCAGCAGCTTACAGGGTACAGATACGCAGTATTTT
abundance: .; v_gene: TRBV7-9; d_gene: .; j_gene: TRBJ2-1; CDR3aa: CASSLNEANEQFF; CDR3nt: TGTGCCAGCAGCTTAAATGAGGCGAATGAGCAGTTCTTC
abundance: .; v_gene: TRBV19; d_gene: .; j_gene: TRBJ2-2; CDR3aa: CASRPSGRTPGANTGELFF; CDR3nt: TGTGCCAGTAGACCCTCCGGGCGGACACCGGGGGCGAACACCGGGGAGCTGTTTTTT
abundance: .; v_gene: TRBV19; d_gene: .; j_gene: TRBJ1-5; CDR3aa: CASSIGNQPQHF; CDR3nt: TGTGCCAGTAGTATAGGAAATCAGCCCCAGCATTTT
abundance: .; v_gene: TRBV14; d_gene: TRBD2; j_gene: TRBJ2-4; CDR3aa: CASSSSGGAKNIQYF; CDR3nt: TGTGCCAGCAGTTCAAGCGGGGGAGCCAAAAACATTCAGTACTTC
abundance: .; v_gene: TRBV6-5; d_gene: .; j_gene: TRBJ2-1; CDR3aa: CASSYRDSYNEQFF; CDR3nt: TGTGCCAGCAGTTACCGGGACTCTTACAATGAGCAGTTCTTC
abundance: .; v_gene: TRBV6-1; d_gene: .; j_gene: TRBJ2-3; CDR3aa: CASSDRGLGTDTQYF; CDR3nt: TGTGCCAGCAGTGACCGGGGCTTGGGCACAGATACGCAGTATTTT
abundance: few; v_gene: TRBV5-6; d_gene: TRBD1; j_gene: TRBJ1-4; CDR3aa: CASSLGGQGNEKLFF; CDR3nt: TGTGCCAGCAGCTTGGGGGGACAGGGAAATGAAAAACTGTTTTTT